The 15 T cell receptor beta chains given below trace back to one sample, sequenced in a study of T cell responses to AZD1222 COVID-19 vaccine. Clones were read by immunoSEQ multiplex PCR, and TCRdb kept only the in-frame ones, dropping some. In the table there are some 74,000 clones, more than 70% of which are singletons. Sequencing used peripheral blood, obtained on day 0 of AZD1222 vaccination. These TCRs come from an adult in good health.

CDR3 sequence: CSAVTGNMNTEAFF. CDR3 nucleotides: TGCAGCGCCGTGACAGGGAATATGAACACTGAAGCTTTCTTT. The chain is built from TRBV29-1 and TRBJ1-1; 7 bases line up with TRBD1. CDR3 length: 14 residues. V gave up 7 bases and J gave up 0 bases; unmatched junction bases: 8. The germline CDR1 and CDR2 sequences are SQVTM and ANQGSEA.

The rearrangement joins TRBV30 to TRBJ2-7; no definite D call. This CDR3 contains 13 residues. With 0 bases removed from V and 5 bases from J, the gap between germline ends came to 11 bases. Germline lookup yields CDR1 GTSNPN and CDR2 SVGIG (reference sequence). The CDR3, as DNA: TGTGCCTGGAGTGTACGTCGAATTAACGAGCAGTACTTC. It specifies CAWSVRRINEQYF.

This chain uses TRBV5-1 with TRBJ1-1; 7 nucleotides agree with TRBD1. From germline, CDR1 is SGHRS and CDR2 YFSETQ. V trimming: 2 bases; J trimming: 0 bases; junction bases outside the gene matches: 4. The CDR3 loop spans 15 amino acids. CDR3 DNA sequence: TGCGCCAGCAGCTTACAGGGGACAATGAACACTGAAGCTTTCTTT. Protein: CASSLQGTMNTEAFF.

The chain joins TRBV5-5 to TRBJ1-2; D perhaps matches TRBD1 (5 bases). V was cut by 0 bases and J by 8 bases, with 20 bases left in between. The CDR3 is made up of 16 amino acids. The germline V gene has CDR1 SGHKS and CDR2 YYEKEE (reference sequence). In nucleotides, the CDR3 is TGTGCCAGCAGCTTGGCCATAGGGGCTGCCACCACCGGCTACACCTTC. Translating gives CASSLAIGAATTGYTF.

The chain carries TRBV5-1 and TRBJ1-1, with a tentative D call TRBD1 (5 bases). The CDR3 is 18 amino acids. Trimming removed 4 bases at V and 8 bases at J, with 30 bases between. Looked up from germline, CDR1 is SGHRS and CDR2 is YFSETQ. This CDR3 reads CASSPTSTGTAATREAFF. CDR3 coding DNA: TGCGCCAGCAGCCCGACCTCCACCGGGACGGCAGCTACCCGAGAAGCTTTCTTT. Complete variable domain (other parts from reference TRBV5-1 and TRBJ1-1): KAGVTQTPRYLIKTRGQQVTLSCSPISGHRSVSWYQQTPGQGLQFLFEYFSETQRNKGNFPGRFSGRQFSNSRSEMNVSTLELGDSALYLCASSPTSTGTAATREAFFGQGTRLTVV.

In DNA, the CDR3 is TGTGCCAGCAGTTCTACAGGGGACAATCAGCCCCAGCATTTT. This gives the protein CASSSTGDNQPQHF. This chain links TRBV28 with TRBJ1-5, with TRBD1 matching over 7 bases. The germline V gene encodes CDR1 MDHEN and CDR2 SYDVKM. V was pared by 4 bases and J by 3 bases, with 3 bases of the junction left unmatched. The length of the CDR3 is 14 residues.

The chain is built from TRBV15 and TRBJ2-1; 8 bases match TRBD1. The CDR3 extends over 17 amino acids. Germline CDR1 LNHNV, CDR2 YYDKDF (reference sequence). Trimming took 0 bases from V and 1 from J; bases not matched to a gene: 5. The chain's CDR3 is CATSRETGTGSYNEQFF. CDR3 sequence (DNA): TGTGCCACCAGCAGAGAAACCGGGACAGGATCCTACAATGAGCAGTTCTTC.

This clone was detected only a few times. This chain uses TRBV18 with TRBJ2-1; D is undetermined. Trimming cost V 0 bases and J 4 bases, with 10 bases left between them. This CDR3 is built from 15 residues. Germline assignment: CDR1 KGHSH and CDR2 LQKENI. CDR3 loop: CASSPPVSSYNEQFF. In DNA, the CDR3 is TGTGCCAGCTCACCACCGGTTAGCAGTTACAATGAGCAGTTCTTC.

The CDR3 DNA follows: TGTGCCAGCAGTTTGGACCGACCCCCTTATGACCGATATGCTTTCTTT. As protein: CASSLDRPPYDRYAFF. This chain joins TRBV27 and TRBJ1-1; D gene unclear. This CDR3 has 16 residues. Germline values: CDR1 MNHEY, CDR2 SMNVEV (reference sequence). The V end lost 3 bases, the J end lost 11 bases, and 25 bases lay between the germline ends.

The rearrangement joins TRBV27 to TRBJ2-1; no definite D call. Germline CDR1 is MNHEY and CDR2 is SMNVEV (reference sequence). Trimming left V 5 bases short and J 0 bases short, with 14 bases between. The CDR3 is made up of 16 amino acids. The chain's CDR3 is CASSPRTASSYNEQFF. The CDR3 region has the DNA TGTGCCAGCAGTCCCCGGACGGCTAGCTCCTACAATGAGCAGTTCTTC.

V gene TRBV7-9 combines with J gene TRBJ1-6, with unresolved D. Germline V gives CDR1 SEHNR, CDR2 FQNEAQ (reference sequence). The CDR3 is made up of 14 amino acids. The V end lost 6 bases, the J end lost 3 bases, and 9 bases lay between the germline ends. For the CDR3, the DNA is TGTGCCAGCAGTACGGAAAGCTATAATTCACCCCTCCACTTT. Its translation is CASSTESYNSPLHF.

Ten or more counts support this clone. The chain uses TRBV3-1 (or the pseudogene TRBV3-2) and TRBJ1-1; D is undetermined. The CDR3 length is 12 residues. V gave up 5 bases and J gave up 3 bases, with 7 bases separating them. Germline V gene lookup returns CDR1 LGHDT and CDR2 YNNKEL (reference sequence). CDR3 sequence reads: CASSAGYTEAFF. CDR3 DNA: TGTGCCAGCAGCGCGGGATACACTGAAGCTTTCTTT.

The gene calls are TRBV5-1 and TRBJ1-5, with 7 bases fitting TRBD1. The V gene end was trimmed by 2 bases and the J gene end by 4 bases; junction bases not matched to a gene: 6. Per germline, CDR1 SGHRS and CDR2 YFSETQ. This CDR3 region has 15 residues. The CDR3 DNA reads TGCGCCAGCAGCTTTACAGGGGAAGTTAATCAGCCCCAGCATTTT. This gives the protein CASSFTGEVNQPQHF.

This clone was picked up a small number of times. This chain connects TRBV19 to TRBJ1-5; 7 nucleotides match TRBD1. The junction had 7 bases not matched to a gene; V was cut back by 5 bases and J by 6 bases. The germline V gene encodes CDR1 LNHDA and CDR2 SQIVND (reference sequence). The CDR3 loop spans 14 amino acids. CDR3 residues: CASSPDRAPQPQHF. The DNA for the CDR3 is TGTGCCAGTAGTCCCGACAGGGCACCTCAGCCCCAGCATTTT.

The chain is built from TRBV10-1 and TRBJ1-1, with D uncertain. This CDR3 has 14 residues. Germline V gene data show CDR1 as WNHNN and CDR2 as SYGVQD (reference sequence). The V end was cut by 0 bases, the J end by 3 bases, with 8 bases between. The CDR3 coding sequence is TGCGCCAGCAGTGAGTCACTAGTGGACACTGAAGCTTTCTTT. This codes for CASSESLVDTEAFF.